Listed below are T cell receptor beta chains from one sample, sequenced in a study of T cells in Graves' hyperthyroidism and ophthalmopathy. Using its own MiXCR run on the multiplex PCR reads, TCRdb lists one record per CDR3 protein. Of 500,000 to 600,000 distinct CDR3 sequences listed, 15% to 20% were seen once; the top ten hold around 19%. Sequenced: blood. Receptor source: a woman under 30 with Graves' hyperthyroidism. Both conserved end residues are part of each CDR3. The order of the fields is clone size, V gene, D gene, J gene, CDR3 DNA, CDR3 protein. The D gene is left open where the match is weak. Rows give clone size only sometimes, using once, few, many, or a class for an expanded clone.

many	TRBV6-2/TRBV6-3	.	TRBJ2-3	TGTGCCAGCAGAGATCTCCTGGACAGAGATACGCAGTATTTT	CASRDLLDRDTQYF
many	TRBV20-1	TRBD2	TRBJ2-3	TGCAGTGCTCCCTTACTAGCGGTTCCCACAGATACGCAGTATTTT	CSAPLLAVPTDTQYF
many	TRBV29-1	TRBD1	TRBJ2-1	TGCAGCGTCGGTGGGGCTCGGGACAGGGGATACAATGAGCAGTTCTTC	CSVGGARDRGYNEQFF
many	TRBV3-1	TRBD2	TRBJ2-3	TGTGCCAGCAGTTCAAGCGGGGTTGGCACAGATACGCAGTATTTT	CASSSSGVGTDTQYF
many	TRBV7-2	TRBD1	TRBJ1-1	TGTGCCAGCAGCTTTATGGACAGGATGAACACTGAAGCTTTCTTT	CASSFMDRMNTEAFF
.	TRBV30	.	TRBJ2-7	TGTGCCTGGGGGGCGCAAGGGGGATACGAGCAGTACTTC	CAWGAQGGYEQYF
.	TRBV12-3/TRBV12-4	.	TRBJ1-6	TGTGCCAGCAGTTTCAAATATAATTCACCCCCCCACTTT	CASSFKYNSPPHF
.	TRBV3-1	TRBD1	TRBJ2-1	TGTGCCAGCCAAGACAGGGGGAATAATGAGCAGTTCTTC	CASQDRGNNEQFF
many	TRBV9	TRBD2	TRBJ2-1	TGTGCCAGCAGCGTTAGCGGGGGGGCGACCAATGAGCAGTTCTTC	CASSVSGGATNEQFF
many	TRBV3-1	.	TRBJ1-2	TGTGCCAGCAGCCAAGTCCAGAACTATGGCTACACCTTC	CASSQVQNYGYTF
many	TRBV19	.	TRBJ1-5	TGTGCCAGCAGTATTGGCAATCAGCCCCAGCATTTT	CASSIGNQPQHF
many	TRBV11-2	.	TRBJ2-1	TGTGCCAGCGGATACAATGAGCAGTTCTTC	CASGYNEQFF
.	TRBV20-1	TRBD2	TRBJ2-1	TGCAGTGCTCCCTATAGCGGGATCTCCTACAATGAGCAGTTCTTC	CSAPYSGISYNEQFF
many	TRBV18	.	TRBJ2-5	TGTGCCAGCTCATTAGCACCTCAAGAGACCCAGTACTTC	CASSLAPQETQYF
many	TRBV7-9	.	TRBJ2-2	TGTGCCAGCAGCCCGATAGCCGCTCTCAACACCGGGGAGCTGTTTTTT	CASSPIAALNTGELFF
many	TRBV3-1	.	TRBJ2-1	TGTGCCAGCAGCGTGGAAAATGAGCAGTTCTTC	CASSVENEQFF
.	TRBV19	TRBD2	TRBJ2-5	TGTGCCAGTAGTACCGGGGGGAAGGTACTAGAGACCCAGTACTTC	CASSTGGKVLETQYF
many	TRBV24-1	.	TRBJ1-5	TGTGCCACCAGCTCCAGTAGCAATCAGCCCCAGCATTTT	CATSSSSNQPQHF
.	TRBV27	TRBD1	TRBJ1-6	TGTGCCAGCACCTTCTCCGGGACAGGGGAATCACCCCTCCACTTT	CASTFSGTGESPLHF
.	TRBV2	TRBD1	TRBJ1-4	TGTGCCAGCAGTGAAGCGACAGGGGGCGATGAAAAACTGTTTTTT	CASSEATGGDEKLFF
many	TRBV7-2	.	TRBJ2-7	TGTGCCAGCAGCTTAGCCCTCTACGAGCAGTACTTC	CASSLALYEQYF
many	TRBV20-1	.	TRBJ1-2	TGCAGTGCACGCAATGACGGGGGGCTCCCCCTTGGCTACACCTTC	CSARNDGGLPLGYTF
.	TRBV5-4	TRBD2	TRBJ2-3	TGTGCCAGCAGCGACCGGACTAGCGGGGGGGCGGCAGATACGCAGTATTTT	CASSDRTSGGAADTQYF
many	TRBV20-1	.	TRBJ2-5	TGCAGTGCTAGAGAGGGTTCTAGCGCGGAGACCCAGTACTTC	CSAREGSSAETQYF
few	TRBV18	.	TRBJ1-2	TGTGCCAGCTCACCATTACCAGCCGGTAAGGACTATGGCTACACCTTC	CASSPLPAGKDYGYTF
many	TRBV24-1	.	TRBJ2-1	TGTGCCACCAGTGATTTCCATGAGCAGTTCTTC	CATSDFHEQFF
.	TRBV4-3	.	TRBJ1-6	TGCGCCAGCAGCCAAGATGGGGGGCTCTCACCCCTCCACTTT	CASSQDGGLSPLHF
.	TRBV20-1	.	TRBJ1-1	TGCAGTGCTAGAGGGGGACGGTCCCATTTCACTGAAGCTTTCTTT	CSARGGRSHFTEAFF
.	TRBV6-2/TRBV6-3	TRBD2	TRBJ2-1	TGTGCCAGCAGTTACGATACTAGCGGGGGGCGCCCATCCTACAATGAGCAGTTCTTC	CASSYDTSGGRPSYNEQFF
many	TRBV29-1	TRBD1	TRBJ2-5	TGCAGCGTTGGGACAGGGGAGACCCAGTACTTC	CSVGTGETQYF